The 18 T cell receptor beta chains listed next were all sequenced from one sample in a study of PD-1 blockade in classical Hodgkin lymphoma (dated by TCRdb to the early 2020s). The label giving this sample's time point can be read as: cycle 4 day 1 (C4D1), after 5 to 7 weeks of nivolumab. Every trial patient had relapsed following autologous stem cell transplantation, and prior brentuximab vedotin exposure was what differed among cohorts A, B and C. The library was made by the immunoSEQ multiplex PCR assay. The source is immuneACCESS, and TCRdb retained only in-frame sequences with V and J called. Part of the clones is not carried over; for the studies checked, unresolved V genes explain less than half of this, and the remainder is unexplained. A total of about 64,000 clones appear in this sample, approximately 92% of them only once. More than 7.5% of the sample comes from the top ten. This specimen was peripheral blood mononuclear cells (PBMCs), taken before the fourth cycle of nivolumab. The receptors shown here come from a human donor with classical Hodgkin lymphoma.

V and J are TRBV27 and TRBJ2-7, with TRBD1 identical over 8 bases. Germline CDR1 MNHEY, CDR2 SMNVEV (reference sequence). The trim removed 5 bases at V and 3 bases at J, leaving 3 bases unmatched. The length of the CDR3 is 13 residues. DNA of the CDR3: TGTGCCAGCAGTGGACAGGGACACTACGAGCAGTACTTC. This codes for CASSGQGHYEQYF.

V gene TRBV29-1 combines with J gene TRBJ2-1; 13 nucleotides agree with TRBD2. Trimming took 3 bases from V and 5 from J; bases not matched to a gene: 7. Looked up from germline, CDR1 is SQVTM and CDR2 is ANQGSEA. CDR3 length: 16 amino acids. DNA of the CDR3: TGCAGCGTTGATGGACTAGCGGGGGTCGAAGACAATGAGCAGTTCTTC. Protein product: CSVDGLAGVEDNEQFF.

The chain carries TRBV5-1 and TRBJ2-2, with D perhaps matching TRBD1 (5 bases). V was cut by 8 bases and J by 0 bases, with 11 bases left in between. The CDR3 runs to 14 residues. Germline V CDR1 and CDR2: SGHRS, YFSETQ. CDR3 in amino acids: CASRTIANTGELFF. Here the CDR3 DNA reads TGCGCCAGTAGGACAATCGCGAACACCGGGGAGCTGTTTTTT.

CDR3 DNA: TGCGCCAGCAGTCAAGTGTCTGGGCTGGAGACCCAGTACTTC. Translation gives CASSQVSGLETQYF. The chain joins TRBV23-1 to TRBJ2-5; D not certain. TRBV23-1 is reported as an ORF; its role is uncertain. The V end lost 2 bases, the J end lost 5 bases, and 12 bases lay between the germline ends. CDR3 length: 14 amino acids.

V usage is TRBV2 and J usage is TRBJ2-5, with D possibly TRBD1 on 5 matching bases. Trimming left V 8 bases short and J 3 bases short, with 16 bases between. The V gene's germline CDR1 is SNHLY and CDR2 FYNNEI. This CDR3 is 14 amino acids long. The CDR3 sequence: CASSKQAGEETQYF. The CDR3 region has the DNA TGTGCCAGCTCGAAACAGGCTGGGGAAGAGACCCAGTACTTC. Together with reference TRBV2 and TRBJ2-5, the CDR3 gives the full variable domain: EPEVTQTPSHQVTQMGQEVILRCVPISNHLYFYWYRQILGQKVEFLVSFYNNEISEKSEIFDDQFSVERPDGSNFTLKIRSTKLEDSAMYFCASSKQAGEETQYFGPGTRLLVL.

J is TRBJ2-2 and V is TRBV5-1, with D perhaps TRBD1 (5 bases). Germline CDR1 is SGHRS and CDR2 is YFSETQ. V was cut by 4 bases and J by 6 bases, with 10 bases left in between. CDR3 length equals 13 residues. The CDR3 DNA is TGCGCCAGCAGCGTACAGGTATCCGGGGAGCTGTTTTTT. This sequence encodes CASSVQVSGELFF.

The J gene is TRBJ1-2, the V gene TRBV4-1, with D perhaps TRBD1 (6 bases). Deletions cut 4 bases from V and 7 bases from J, with 10 bases between. Per germline, CDR1 MGHRA and CDR2 YSYEKL. The CDR3 has 12 amino acids. CDR3 in amino acids: CASSPLDSGYTF. CDR3 nucleotides: TGCGCCAGCAGCCCCCTGGACAGTGGCTACACCTTC.

This rearrangement joins TRBV19 to TRBJ2-7; TRBD1 aligns across 8 bases. The CDR3 loop spans 14 amino acids. Per germline, CDR1 LNHDA and CDR2 SQIVND (reference sequence). The trim removed 7 bases at V and 0 bases at J, leaving 5 bases unmatched. The DNA of the CDR3 is TGTGCCAGTATGCGGACAGGGCACTCCTACGAGCAGTACTTC. This codes for CASMRTGHSYEQYF.

The chain recombines TRBV6-1 with TRBJ1-5; TRBD1 is a possible D gene (6 bases). The CDR3 has 15 amino acids. Per germline, CDR1 MNHNS and CDR2 SASEGT. Trimming took 2 bases from V and 5 from J, leaving 13 bases between them. In DNA form, the CDR3 reads TGTGCCAGCAGTGAACACCCCAGGGGTGATCAGCCCCAGCATTTT. Protein: CASSEHPRGDQPQHF.

V gene TRBV18 combines with J gene TRBJ2-3, with D perhaps TRBD2 (5 bases). The V gene's germline CDR1 is KGHSH and CDR2 LQKENI. The CDR3 is 14 amino acids. The ends were cut back, 3 bases at V and 5 bases at J, with 12 bases in the middle. The CDR3 bases are TGTGCCAGCTCACCCAACGGACTGCTAGATACGCAGTATTTT. It encodes CASSPNGLLDTQYF. The full variable domain, with the rest looked up from reference TRBV18 and TRBJ2-3, is NAGVMQNPRHLVRRRGQEARLRCSPMKGHSHVYWYRQLPEEGLKFMVYLQKENIIDESGMPKERFSAEFPKEGPSILRIQQVVRGDSAAYFCASSPNGLLDTQYFGPGTRLTVL.

The chain uses TRBV29-1 and TRBJ2-1; unclear D gene. The CDR3 sequence is 11 residues long. Germline V gene sequence: CDR1 SQVTM, CDR2 ANQGSEA. The V end was cut by 4 bases, the J end by 10 bases, with 11 bases between. The chain's CDR3 is CSVADFDEQFF. The CDR3 coding sequence is TGCAGCGTTGCCGATTTTGACGAGCAGTTCTTC.

The chain combines TRBV29-1 with TRBJ2-1; 7 nucleotides align to TRBD2. CDR1 is SQVTM and CDR2 is ANQGSEA in the germline V gene. The CDR3 contains 15 residues. J lost 0 bases, V lost 3 bases, and 5 bases had no gene match. The DNA for the CDR3 is TGCAGCGTTGATTACGGCGGGAGCTCCTACAATGAGCAGTTCTTC. Its translation: CSVDYGGSSYNEQFF.

The gene calls are TRBV7-9 and TRBJ1-1; 7 bases agree with TRBD1. Trimming took 0 bases from V and 11 from J; bases not matched to a gene: 12. This CDR3 region has 15 residues. Per germline, CDR1 SEHNR and CDR2 FQNEAQ (reference sequence). In DNA, the CDR3 is TGTGCCAGCAGCTTAGCGCCCGGACAGGCGTATGACGCTTTCTTT. This encodes CASSLAPGQAYDAFF.

The V gene is TRBV4-2, the J gene TRBJ2-2, with 10 bases matching TRBD1. Germline assignment: CDR1 LGHNA and CDR2 YNFKEQ. V was pared by 2 bases and J by 6 bases, with 12 bases of the junction left unmatched. The CDR3 contains 18 residues. CDR3 bases: TGTGCCAGCAGCCAATTTTCGCTCGGGACAGGGGCCCCCGGGGAGCTGTTTTTT. It encodes CASSQFSLGTGAPGELFF.

The chain is built from TRBV9 and TRBJ2-7, with D possibly TRBD2 on 6 matching bases. The germline V gene encodes CDR1 SGDLS and CDR2 YYNGEE. Trimming shortened V by 0 bases and J by 2 bases, and 9 bases separated the two germline ends. CDR3 length equals 14 residues. CDR3 in amino acids: CASSVGDWPYEQYF. The CDR3 coding sequence is TGTGCCAGCAGCGTAGGGGACTGGCCCTACGAGCAGTACTTC.

The rearrangement links TRBV11-2 to TRBJ2-7, with D tentatively TRBD1 or TRBD2 (5 bases each). There are 14 residues in the CDR3. Trimming took off 1 base at V and 4 bases at J, with 11 bases between the two ends. Germline lookup yields CDR1 SGHAT and CDR2 FQNNGV. The CDR3 region is CASSLARGGYEQYF. The CDR3 DNA follows: TGTGCCAGCAGCTTAGCTCGGGGCGGATACGAGCAGTACTTC.

V is TRBV28 and J is TRBJ2-1; 10 positions agree with TRBD2. V was clipped by 3 bases and J by 7 bases; unmatched bases: 12. There are 17 residues in the CDR3. Per germline, CDR1 MDHEN and CDR2 SYDVKM. The CDR3 is CASSFPGLADNRNEQFF. For the CDR3, the DNA is TGTGCCAGCAGTTTCCCTGGACTAGCGGATAACAGGAATGAGCAGTTCTTC.

The gene calls are TRBV5-1 and TRBJ1-4; D gene uncertain. Germline V gene lookup returns CDR1 SGHRS and CDR2 YFSETQ. V lost 0 bases, J lost 4 bases, and 10 bases lay in between. CDR3 size: 15 residues. The CDR3 nucleotides read TGCGCCAGCAGCTTGGCCCCGTTAGATAATGAAAAACTGTTTTTT. Amino acid sequence: CASSLAPLDNEKLFF.